These T cell receptor beta chains were read from a single sample in a study of blood T cell repertoires in COVID-19. The assay was immunoSEQ multiplex PCR, and TCRdb's table has in-frame clones only and misses some. This sample has about 210,000 clones, with around 88% found just once. What was sequenced was peripheral blood. These receptors were collected from a man younger than 35 with active or convalescent COVID-19. CDR3s include the opening cysteine and the closing phenylalanine or tryptophan. Fields, in order: clone size, V gene, J gene, D gene, CDR3 DNA, CDR3 protein. D genes are given only for firm matches. The listing skips clone size in some rows; elsewhere it reads once, few, many or a size class.

size: NA; V: TRBV28; J: TRBJ2-1; D: TRBD2; DNA: TGTGCCAGCAGTACTAGCGGGAGGGCCAGGGGTGAGCAGTTCTTC; CDR3: CASSTSGRARGEQFF
size: NA; V: TRBV15; J: TRBJ1-5; D: NA; DNA: TGTGCCACCAGCAGAGTGGGCTATCAGCCCCAGCATTTT; CDR3: CATSRVGYQPQHF
size: NA; V: TRBV7-6; J: TRBJ1-6; D: NA; DNA: TGTGCCAGCAGCTTAAGGGCGTCCAGGGATAATTCACCCCTCCACTTT; CDR3: CASSLRASRDNSPLHF
size: NA; V: TRBV24-1; J: TRBJ2-5; D: NA; DNA: TGTGCCACCAGTGTTGCAGGGGACGAGACCCAGTACTTC; CDR3: CATSVAGDETQYF
size: NA; V: TRBV5-1; J: TRBJ2-1; D: TRBD2; DNA: TGCGCCAGCAGCTTTCATACTAGCGGGAGTACTAATGAGCAGTTCTTC; CDR3: CASSFHTSGSTNEQFF
size: NA; V: TRBV19; J: TRBJ2-7; D: NA; DNA: TGTGCCAGTAGTAGCGGGATTCCCTACGAGCAGTACTTC; CDR3: CASSSGIPYEQYF
size: NA; V: TRBV29-1; J: TRBJ1-3; D: NA; DNA: TGCAGCGTTGGGTATTTTGGGGCCAGCTCTGGAAACACCATATATTTT; CDR3: CSVGYFGASSGNTIYF
size: NA; V: TRBV10-3; J: TRBJ1-2; D: NA; DNA: TGTGCCATCAGTGAGCAGGGGCTTATTGGCTACACCTTC; CDR3: CAISEQGLIGYTF
size: NA; V: TRBV9; J: TRBJ2-2; D: TRBD2; DNA: TGTGCCAGCAGCGGCGGACTAGCGGGAGCGTCGGGCGGGGAGCTGTTTTTT; CDR3: CASSGGLAGASGGELFF
size: NA; V: TRBV19; J: TRBJ2-5; D: NA; DNA: TGTGCCAGTAGTATTCAGGGGCGCGAGACCCAGTACTTC; CDR3: CASSIQGRETQYF
size: NA; V: TRBV28; J: TRBJ1-4; D: NA; DNA: TGTGCCAGCAGTGCAGAGCGGGGTAGATTGTATTTACTGTTTTTT; CDR3: CASSAERGRLYLLFF
size: NA; V: TRBV5-4; J: TRBJ2-7; D: TRBD2; DNA: TGTGCCAGCAGCCCCGGACTAGCGGGAGGGGGTTTCTACGAGCAGTACTTC; CDR3: CASSPGLAGGGFYEQYF
size: NA; V: TRBV28; J: TRBJ1-5; D: NA; DNA: TGTGCCAGCAGTCCCCTCGACAGGACAAATCAGCCCCAGCATTTT; CDR3: CASSPLDRTNQPQHF
size: once; V: TRBV2; J: TRBJ2-2; D: NA; DNA: TGTGCCAGCAAAGCGGAACGCACCGGGGAGCTGTTTTTT; CDR3: CASKAERTGELFF
size: NA; V: TRBV29-1; J: TRBJ2-1; D: TRBD2; DNA: TGCAGCGTTGAACTAGCGGGAGTTGGAATCTACAATGAGCAGTTCTTC; CDR3: CSVELAGVGIYNEQFF
size: NA; V: TRBV7-8; J: TRBJ1-2; D: TRBD1; DNA: TGTGCCAGCAGTTTCCCCGGACAGGGCCAATATGGCTACACCTTC; CDR3: CASSFPGQGQYGYTF
size: NA; V: TRBV6-1; J: TRBJ1-6; D: NA; DNA: TGTGCCAGCAGTGAAGCGGTGCCAGCGCAGGGGTCACCCCTCCACTTT; CDR3: CASSEAVPAQGSPLHF
size: once; V: TRBV6-5; J: TRBJ1-4; D: TRBD1; DNA: TGTGCCAGCAGCGAGACCGGGACAGGGAATGAAAAACTGTTTTTT; CDR3: CASSETGTGNEKLFF
size: NA; V: TRBV7-9; J: TRBJ2-7; D: NA; DNA: TGTGCCAGCAGCTTAACAGGCTACGAGCAGTACTTC; CDR3: CASSLTGYEQYF
size: NA; V: TRBV6-5; J: TRBJ1-5; D: TRBD1; DNA: TGTGCCAGCAGCCGGGACAGGGAAGTGTGGCAGCCCCAGCATTTT; CDR3: CASSRDREVWQPQHF
size: NA; V: TRBV29-1; J: TRBJ2-3; D: NA; DNA: TGCAGCGTTGAGCCTAGCGATCGAGTCACAGATACGCAGTATTTT; CDR3: CSVEPSDRVTDTQYF
size: NA; V: TRBV23-1; J: TRBJ1-1; D: TRBD1; DNA: TGCGCCATGGGACAGGGGGGAACTGAAGCTTTCTTT; CDR3: CAMGQGGTEAFF
size: NA; V: TRBV19; J: TRBJ1-1; D: NA; DNA: TGTGCCAGTAGGATACAGGGTCACACTGAAGCTTTCTTT; CDR3: CASRIQGHTEAFF
size: NA; V: TRBV5-4; J: TRBJ2-1; D: NA; DNA: TGTGCCAGCAGTTGGGACTCGATGAGCTCCTACAATGAGCAGTTCTTC; CDR3: CASSWDSMSSYNEQFF
size: NA; V: TRBV25-1; J: TRBJ2-5; D: NA; DNA: TGTGCCAGCAGTGATAGTTTCGGTAAAAAGGGAGGAGAGACCCAGTACTTC; CDR3: CASSDSFGKKGGETQYF
size: NA; V: TRBV24-1; J: TRBJ2-3; D: TRBD1; DNA: TGTGCCACCGGAGGGGACAGGCCCACAGATACGCAGTATTTT; CDR3: CATGGDRPTDTQYF
size: NA; V: TRBV2; J: TRBJ2-3; D: TRBD1; DNA: TGTGCCAGCCGCCAGGGGGCACACACAGATACGCAGTATTTT; CDR3: CASRQGAHTDTQYF
size: NA; V: TRBV9; J: TRBJ1-4; D: NA; DNA: TGTGCCAGCAGCCCCCGGGGGGACACTCTAACTAATGAAAAACTGTTTTTT; CDR3: CASSPRGDTLTNEKLFF
size: NA; V: TRBV19; J: TRBJ2-2; D: TRBD1; DNA: TGTGCCAGCTATGGACAGGGGCCTGCCGGGGAGCTGTTTTTT; CDR3: CASYGQGPAGELFF
size: NA; V: TRBV19; J: TRBJ2-2; D: NA; DNA: TGTGCCAGAGGGAAAGGGGACACCGGGGAGCTGTTTTTT; CDR3: CARGKGDTGELFF
size: few; V: TRBV7-8; J: TRBJ2-1; D: TRBD2; DNA: TGTGCCAGCAGTTCACTCGGGGGGACCTTCGGGGATGAGCAGTTCTTC; CDR3: CASSSLGGTFGDEQFF
size: NA; V: TRBV4-2; J: TRBJ1-2; D: NA; DNA: TGTGCCAGCAGCCAAGATTTCTCCGGGGGCTACACCTTC; CDR3: CASSQDFSGGYTF
size: NA; V: TRBV6-2/TRBV6-3; J: TRBJ1-2; D: TRBD1; DNA: TGTGCCAGCAGCCAGGACAGGACTTATTATGGCTACACCTTC; CDR3: CASSQDRTYYGYTF
size: NA; V: TRBV24-1; J: TRBJ2-2; D: NA; DNA: TGTGCCACCAGTGTCCCTCCACCCAGCACCGGGGAGCTGTTTTTT; CDR3: CATSVPPPSTGELFF
size: NA; V: TRBV7-2; J: TRBJ2-3; D: NA; DNA: TGTGCCAGCAGCTTAGGGGCCCCCGATACGCAGTATTTT; CDR3: CASSLGAPDTQYF
size: NA; V: TRBV6-5; J: TRBJ1-2; D: TRBD1; DNA: TGTGCCAGCACTACAGGGGGTGGAGGCTACACCTTC; CDR3: CASTTGGGGYTF
size: NA; V: TRBV6-5; J: TRBJ1-1; D: NA; DNA: TGTGCCAGCAGGGGGCCCGGGCGGATTGAAGCTTTCTTT; CDR3: CASRGPGRIEAFF
size: NA; V: TRBV6-1; J: TRBJ1-1; D: NA; DNA: TGTGCCAGCAGTGACAGGGGAAAAGGCACTGAAGCTTTCTTT; CDR3: CASSDRGKGTEAFF
size: NA; V: TRBV6-2/TRBV6-3; J: TRBJ2-7; D: TRBD2; DNA: TGTGCCAGCAGTTACTCGATTCAACGCGGGAGCCGTAACGAGCAGTACTTC; CDR3: CASSYSIQRGSRNEQYF
size: NA; V: TRBV25-1; J: TRBJ1-6; D: TRBD1; DNA: TGTGCCAGCAGTCCGGGACAGGTCCGGAGCTCCTATAATTCACCCCTCCACTTT; CDR3: CASSPGQVRSSYNSPLHF
size: NA; V: TRBV29-1; J: TRBJ2-5; D: TRBD2; DNA: TGCAGCACCCGTTCGGGGACTAGCGGATTCCAAGAGACCCAGTACTTC; CDR3: CSTRSGTSGFQETQYF
size: NA; V: TRBV24-1; J: TRBJ2-3; D: TRBD2; DNA: TGTGCCACCAGTGATCCCAAGAAAGGCGGGAGGCGAACAGATACGCAGTATTTT; CDR3: CATSDPKKGGRRTDTQYF
size: NA; V: TRBV7-2; J: TRBJ1-1; D: NA; DNA: TGTGCCAGCAGCTTAAATCGGGACACTGAAGCTTTCTTT; CDR3: CASSLNRDTEAFF
size: NA; V: TRBV4-2; J: TRBJ2-7; D: TRBD2; DNA: TGTGCCAGCAGCCAAGATTTGCGGGAGGGCGCCTACGAGCAGTACTTC; CDR3: CASSQDLREGAYEQYF
size: NA; V: TRBV11-3; J: TRBJ2-3; D: NA; DNA: TGTGCCAGCAGCCCCGGGAGCACAGATACGCAGTATTTT; CDR3: CASSPGSTDTQYF
size: NA; V: TRBV28; J: TRBJ1-4; D: NA; DNA: TGTGCCAGCAGTCTCCCCCCGGAGGGGTTTGCAACTAATGAAAAACTGTTTTTT; CDR3: CASSLPPEGFATNEKLFF
size: NA; V: TRBV30; J: TRBJ1-2; D: NA; DNA: TGTGCCTGGAGTGTGCAGGGTACCAACTATGGCTACACCTTC; CDR3: CAWSVQGTNYGYTF
size: NA; V: TRBV6-5; J: TRBJ1-1; D: NA; DNA: TGTGCCAGCAGACCGGGAAGAGCCATGAACACTGAAGCTTTCTTT; CDR3: CASRPGRAMNTEAFF
size: NA; V: TRBV6-5; J: TRBJ2-3; D: TRBD2; DNA: TGTGCCAGCAGTTTTGGCGGGAGGGGCACAGATACGCAGTATTTT; CDR3: CASSFGGRGTDTQYF
size: NA; V: TRBV5-4; J: TRBJ1-2; D: NA; DNA: TGTGCCAGCAGCAGTGAGAGGGCGGACTATGGCTACACCTTC; CDR3: CASSSERADYGYTF
size: once; V: TRBV27; J: TRBJ2-1; D: TRBD2; DNA: TGTGCCAGCATGAGGGAGGGAAGCAATGAGCAGTTCTTC; CDR3: CASMREGSNEQFF
size: NA; V: TRBV7-2; J: TRBJ1-2; D: NA; DNA: TGTGCCAGCAGCCAGGGCCCACCCGGGGGCTACACCTTC; CDR3: CASSQGPPGGYTF
size: NA; V: TRBV7-9; J: TRBJ1-2; D: NA; DNA: TGTGCCAGCAGCTTCCAGGGGTATGGCTACACCTTC; CDR3: CASSFQGYGYTF
size: NA; V: TRBV2; J: TRBJ1-3; D: TRBD1; DNA: TGTGCCAGCAGTGAAGCAACAGGGGCCTCTGGAAACACCATATATTTT; CDR3: CASSEATGASGNTIYF
size: NA; V: TRBV19; J: TRBJ2-1; D: NA; DNA: TGTGCCAGTGGGAGCTCCTACAATGAGCAGTTCTTC; CDR3: CASGSSYNEQFF
size: NA; V: TRBV11-2; J: TRBJ2-3; D: TRBD2; DNA: TGTGCCAGCCGTTGGGCGGGAGGGCACATCAATACGCAGTATTTT; CDR3: CASRWAGGHINTQYF